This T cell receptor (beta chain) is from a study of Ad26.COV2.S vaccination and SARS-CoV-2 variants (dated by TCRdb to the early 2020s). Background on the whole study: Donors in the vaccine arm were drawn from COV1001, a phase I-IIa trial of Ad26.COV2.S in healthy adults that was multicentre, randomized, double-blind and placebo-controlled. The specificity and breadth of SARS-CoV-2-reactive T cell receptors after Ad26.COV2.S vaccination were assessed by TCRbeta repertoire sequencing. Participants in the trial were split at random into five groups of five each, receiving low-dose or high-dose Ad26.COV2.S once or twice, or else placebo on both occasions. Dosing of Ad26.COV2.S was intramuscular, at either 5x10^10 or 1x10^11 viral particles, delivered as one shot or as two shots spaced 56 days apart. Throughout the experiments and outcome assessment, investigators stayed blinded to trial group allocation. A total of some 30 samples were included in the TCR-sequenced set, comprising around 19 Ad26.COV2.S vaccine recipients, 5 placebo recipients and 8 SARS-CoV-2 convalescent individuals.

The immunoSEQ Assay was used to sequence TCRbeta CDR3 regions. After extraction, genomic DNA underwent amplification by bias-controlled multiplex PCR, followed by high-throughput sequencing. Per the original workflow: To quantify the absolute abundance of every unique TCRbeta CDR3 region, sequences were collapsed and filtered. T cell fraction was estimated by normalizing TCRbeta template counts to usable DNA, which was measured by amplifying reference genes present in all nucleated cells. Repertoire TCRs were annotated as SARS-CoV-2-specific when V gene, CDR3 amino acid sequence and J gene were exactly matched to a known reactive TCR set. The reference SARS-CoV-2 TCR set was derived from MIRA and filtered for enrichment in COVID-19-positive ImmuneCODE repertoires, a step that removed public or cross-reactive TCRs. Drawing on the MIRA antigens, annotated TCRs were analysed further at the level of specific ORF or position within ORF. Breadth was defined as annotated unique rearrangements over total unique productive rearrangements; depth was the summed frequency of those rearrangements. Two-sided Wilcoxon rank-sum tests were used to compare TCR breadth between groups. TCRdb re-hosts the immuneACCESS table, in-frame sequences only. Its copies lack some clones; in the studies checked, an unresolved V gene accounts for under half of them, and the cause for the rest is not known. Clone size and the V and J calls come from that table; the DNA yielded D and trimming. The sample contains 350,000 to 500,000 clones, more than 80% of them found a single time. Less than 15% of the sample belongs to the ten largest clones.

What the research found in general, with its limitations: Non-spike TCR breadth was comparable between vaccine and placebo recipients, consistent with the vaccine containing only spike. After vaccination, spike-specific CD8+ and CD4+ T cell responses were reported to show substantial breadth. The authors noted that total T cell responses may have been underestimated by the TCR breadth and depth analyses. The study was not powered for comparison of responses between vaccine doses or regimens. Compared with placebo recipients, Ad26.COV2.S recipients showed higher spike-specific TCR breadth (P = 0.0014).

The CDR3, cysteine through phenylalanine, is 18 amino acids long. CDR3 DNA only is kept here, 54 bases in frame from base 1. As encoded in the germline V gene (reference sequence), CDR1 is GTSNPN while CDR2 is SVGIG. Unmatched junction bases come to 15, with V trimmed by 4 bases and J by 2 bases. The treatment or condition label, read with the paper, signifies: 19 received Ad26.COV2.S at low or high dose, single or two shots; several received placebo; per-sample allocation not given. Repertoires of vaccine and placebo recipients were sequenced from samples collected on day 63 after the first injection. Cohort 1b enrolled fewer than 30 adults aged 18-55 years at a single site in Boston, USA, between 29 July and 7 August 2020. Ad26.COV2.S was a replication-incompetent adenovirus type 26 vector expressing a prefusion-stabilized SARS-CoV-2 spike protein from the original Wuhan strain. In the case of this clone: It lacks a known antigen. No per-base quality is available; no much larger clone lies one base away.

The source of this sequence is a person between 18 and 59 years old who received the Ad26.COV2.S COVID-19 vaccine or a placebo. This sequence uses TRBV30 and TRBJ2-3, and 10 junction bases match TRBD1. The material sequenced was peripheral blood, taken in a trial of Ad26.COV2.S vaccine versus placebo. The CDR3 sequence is CAWKDRGRLVGATDTQYF. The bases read TGTGCCTGGAAAGACAGGGGGCGGCTGGTCGGTGCCACAGATACGCAGTATTTT.